This TCR beta chain was retrieved from a study of T cell responses to AZD1222 COVID-19 vaccine. Looking at the study overall: It was second doses at about 4 or about 12 weeks that were pooled.

Clones were sequenced by immunoSEQ multiplex PCR, and TCRdb holds only the in-frame ones, with some missing. Of over 150,000 clones listed, roughly 90% were seen once; the top ten hold 1.5% to 2%. The CDR3 extends over 16 amino acids. In germline, CDR1 is MNHEY, CDR2 SVGEGT. The trim removed 6 bases at V and 4 bases at J, leaving 11 bases unmatched. The gene calls are TRBV6-2 or TRBV6-3 and TRBJ1-2, with TRBD1 matching over 10 bases. This TCR came from an adult in good health. The material was peripheral blood, obtained on day 0 of AZD1222 vaccination. The CDR3 DNA follows: TGTGCCAGCAGCCCCTGGGGACAGGGGCTTACCTATGGCTACACCTTC. It translates to CASSPWGQGLTYGYTF.